This TCR beta chain was profiled in a study of blood T cell repertoires in COVID-19. This table comes from immunoSEQ multiplex PCR, and its TCRdb copy is limited to in-frame clones, with some not included. The table has under 250,000 clones, over 70% seen once. The source of this sequence is a woman between 50 and 59 years old with acute or convalescent COVID-19. The sequencing sample was made of peripheral blood.

CDR3 sequence (DNA): TGCGCCAGCAGCTTCCGGGGACAGTACAATGAGCAGTTCTTC. It translates to CASSFRGQYNEQFF. This chain links TRBV5-1 with TRBJ2-1, with TRBD1 matching 7 bases. The CDR3 covers 14 residues. The V and J ends lost 2 bases and 4 bases, in that order; junction bases with no gene match: 3. CDR1 and CDR2 (germline): SGHRS, YFSETQ.